This T cell receptor beta chain was recovered during a study of CD8+ T cells in alopecia areata. Broader study findings: Normal-skin resident alphabeta T cells also appear among scalp sample sequences. Relative to mice, TCR sharing across patients was less clear, a difference possibly HLA-related.

Sorted populations comprised CD4+ and CD8+ T cells obtained from PBMCs. With 3 bases clipped from V and 10 bases from J, the junction kept 3 bases outside the gene matches. CDR1 is SGHNT and CDR2 is YYREEE in the germline V gene (reference sequence). The CDR3 is made up of 13 amino acids. Worth noting for this clone: No antigen is known for it.

Sequencing used cDNA as its template, made by extracting RNA and reverse transcribing it. This table comes from immunoSEQ multiplex PCR, and its TCRdb copy is limited to in-frame clones, with some not included. The repertoire holds about 200,000 clones, with about 56% as singletons. The chain employs TRBV5-4 and TRBJ1-6, with TRBD1 matching 8 bases. Material: CD8+ T cells sorted from blood. The sequence was obtained from a human donor in good health. The CDR3 reads CASSWTGLSPLHF. The CDR3 DNA sequence: TGTGCCAGCAGCTGGACAGGGTTGTCACCCCTCCACTTT.